The rows below give T cell receptor beta chains drawn from one sample of a study of cytomegalovirus exposure and HLA in healthy donors. This table comes from immunoSEQ multiplex PCR, and its TCRdb copy is limited to in-frame clones, with some not included. The sample yields roughly 84,000 clones, approximately 91% seen once. The sequenced sample consisted of PBMCs. These receptor sequences come from a man aged 25-45 years in good health and CMV-seronegative. Both conserved end residues are part of each CDR3. Fields, in order: clone size, V gene, J gene, D gene, CDR3 DNA, CDR3 protein. D genes are given only for firm matches. A row's size may be missing; if present it is once, few, many or a size class.

abundance: NA; v_gene: TRBV28; j_gene: TRBJ2-7; d_gene: NA; CDR3nt: TGTGCCAGCACTCAACAGGGAATCCCCTACGAGCAGTACTTC; CDR3aa: CASTQQGIPYEQYF
abundance: once; v_gene: TRBV5-4; j_gene: TRBJ2-2; d_gene: TRBD1; CDR3nt: TGTGCCAGCAGCCGGGACAGGGGGACCGGGGAGCTGTTTTTT; CDR3aa: CASSRDRGTGELFF
abundance: NA; v_gene: TRBV10-3; j_gene: TRBJ1-1; d_gene: NA; CDR3nt: TGTGCCATCAGGGGGGGAGGAGACACTGAAGCTTTCTTT; CDR3aa: CAIRGGGDTEAFF
abundance: NA; v_gene: TRBV6-1; j_gene: TRBJ2-3; d_gene: NA; CDR3nt: TGTGCCAGCAAACCGGGACAAGACACAGATACGCAGTATTTT; CDR3aa: CASKPGQDTDTQYF
abundance: NA; v_gene: TRBV4-1; j_gene: TRBJ1-6; d_gene: NA; CDR3nt: TGCGCCAGCAGCCAGGGGGGGCTCGGGGGTTCACCCCTCCACTTT; CDR3aa: CASSQGGLGGSPLHF
abundance: NA; v_gene: TRBV7-2; j_gene: TRBJ2-5; d_gene: TRBD2; CDR3nt: TGTGCCAGCAGCCCCCGGGGCGGGGGGGAGACCCAGTACTTC; CDR3aa: CASSPRGGGETQYF
abundance: NA; v_gene: TRBV6-1; j_gene: TRBJ1-1; d_gene: NA; CDR3nt: TGTGCCAGCAGTGAAGTAGAGGGTACTGAAGCTTTCTTT; CDR3aa: CASSEVEGTEAFF
abundance: once; v_gene: TRBV4-1; j_gene: TRBJ1-2; d_gene: NA; CDR3nt: TGCGCCAGCAGCCTCCAACAGGGCAAGTTTGTCTTGTATGGCTACACCTTC; CDR3aa: CASSLQQGKFVLYGYTF
abundance: NA; v_gene: TRBV6-4; j_gene: TRBJ2-1; d_gene: NA; CDR3nt: TGTGCCAGCAGTGAGCGGACTACTTCCGATGAGCAGTTCTTC; CDR3aa: CASSERTTSDEQFF
abundance: NA; v_gene: TRBV6-5; j_gene: TRBJ2-7; d_gene: TRBD1; CDR3nt: TGTGCCAGCAGTCGAGGGACAGCCAAGGGGGAGCAGTACTTC; CDR3aa: CASSRGTAKGEQYF
abundance: few; v_gene: TRBV2; j_gene: TRBJ1-5; d_gene: TRBD1; CDR3nt: TGTGCCAGCAGGGCCAACCGGGACAGGGCAGGTCAGCCCCAGCATTTT; CDR3aa: CASRANRDRAGQPQHF
abundance: NA; v_gene: TRBV12-5; j_gene: TRBJ2-2; d_gene: NA; CDR3nt: TGTGCTAGTGGTTTGGGTCTAACGGGGACTAACACCGGGGAGCTGTTTTTT; CDR3aa: CASGLGLTGTNTGELFF
abundance: NA; v_gene: TRBV28; j_gene: TRBJ1-5; d_gene: TRBD1; CDR3nt: TGTGCCAGCACAGGGGGCGGTCAGCCCCAGCATTTT; CDR3aa: CASTGGGQPQHF
abundance: NA; v_gene: TRBV28; j_gene: TRBJ1-3; d_gene: NA; CDR3nt: TGTGCCAGCAGTTTAAATCTTGCTGGAAACACCATATATTTT; CDR3aa: CASSLNLAGNTIYF
abundance: NA; v_gene: TRBV7-2; j_gene: TRBJ2-3; d_gene: TRBD2; CDR3nt: TGTGCCAGCAGCTTTACTAGCGGGAGCACAGATACGCAGTATTTT; CDR3aa: CASSFTSGSTDTQYF
abundance: NA; v_gene: TRBV27; j_gene: TRBJ2-3; d_gene: TRBD2; CDR3nt: TGTGCCAGCAGACGCGAGCGGGGACCGCAGTATTTT; CDR3aa: CASRRERGPQYF
abundance: NA; v_gene: TRBV4-1; j_gene: TRBJ2-3; d_gene: NA; CDR3nt: TGCGCCAGCAGCCAAGAAGGCAGGGGCCGCATTGATACGCAGTATTTT; CDR3aa: CASSQEGRGRIDTQYF
abundance: NA; v_gene: TRBV19; j_gene: TRBJ1-2; d_gene: TRBD1; CDR3nt: TGTGCCAGTAGTATGCAGGGGGGCGCGTATGGCTACACCTTC; CDR3aa: CASSMQGGAYGYTF
abundance: NA; v_gene: TRBV6-5; j_gene: TRBJ2-1; d_gene: NA; CDR3nt: TGTGCCAGCAGTTACGGGACACAAGGACACTACAATGAGCAGTTCTTC; CDR3aa: CASSYGTQGHYNEQFF
abundance: NA; v_gene: TRBV19; j_gene: TRBJ1-2; d_gene: TRBD1; CDR3nt: TGTGCCAGTAGTAACGACAGGGGCGGCTATGGCTACACCTTC; CDR3aa: CASSNDRGGYGYTF
abundance: few; v_gene: TRBV7-9; j_gene: TRBJ2-7; d_gene: TRBD1; CDR3nt: TGTGCCAGCAGCTTAACCGGGACAGGGGGCCCCTACGAGCAGTACTTC; CDR3aa: CASSLTGTGGPYEQYF
abundance: NA; v_gene: TRBV28; j_gene: TRBJ2-7; d_gene: TRBD1; CDR3nt: TGTGCCAGCAGTTTCCCGACAGGGGATGAGCAGTACTTC; CDR3aa: CASSFPTGDEQYF
abundance: few; v_gene: TRBV6-1; j_gene: TRBJ2-7; d_gene: NA; CDR3nt: TGTGCCAGCAGTGGTCTGTACGAGCAGTACTTC; CDR3aa: CASSGLYEQYF
abundance: NA; v_gene: TRBV7-2; j_gene: TRBJ1-5; d_gene: NA; CDR3nt: TGTGCCAGCAGCCCGGACAGTAATCAGCCCCAGCATTTT; CDR3aa: CASSPDSNQPQHF
abundance: NA; v_gene: TRBV14; j_gene: TRBJ1-3; d_gene: NA; CDR3nt: TGTGCCAGCAGCCTAACACTGACAGTCTCTGGAAACACCATATATTTT; CDR3aa: CASSLTLTVSGNTIYF
abundance: NA; v_gene: TRBV11-2; j_gene: TRBJ2-7; d_gene: TRBD1; CDR3nt: TGTGCCAGCAGCTTAGGGTGGGACAGATACGAGCAGTACTTC; CDR3aa: CASSLGWDRYEQYF
abundance: NA; v_gene: TRBV6-5; j_gene: TRBJ2-3; d_gene: NA; CDR3nt: TGTGCCAGCAGTTACGCGGGCCTCACAGATACGCAGTATTTT; CDR3aa: CASSYAGLTDTQYF
abundance: NA; v_gene: TRBV6-5; j_gene: TRBJ1-1; d_gene: NA; CDR3nt: TGTGCCAGCAGTTACTCGAAAACATTCAGTACTGAAGCTTTCTTT; CDR3aa: CASSYSKTFSTEAFF
abundance: NA; v_gene: TRBV6-6; j_gene: TRBJ2-5; d_gene: NA; CDR3nt: TGTGCCAGCAGTCAATGGCTACGGCGGGTAGAGACCCAGTACTTC; CDR3aa: CASSQWLRRVETQYF
abundance: NA; v_gene: TRBV5-6; j_gene: TRBJ1-6; d_gene: TRBD1; CDR3nt: TGTGCCAGCAGGCAGAGACAGGGCTGGTATAATTCACCCCTCCACTTT; CDR3aa: CASRQRQGWYNSPLHF
abundance: NA; v_gene: TRBV4-2; j_gene: TRBJ2-1; d_gene: TRBD2; CDR3nt: TGTGCCAGCAGGCTACTAGCGGACAATGAGCAGTTCTTC; CDR3aa: CASRLLADNEQFF
abundance: once; v_gene: TRBV7-8; j_gene: TRBJ1-1; d_gene: NA; CDR3nt: TGTGCCAGCAGCCCTCCTTCGAACACTGAAGCTTTCTTT; CDR3aa: CASSPPSNTEAFF
abundance: NA; v_gene: TRBV28; j_gene: TRBJ2-3; d_gene: TRBD2; CDR3nt: TGTGCCAGCAGTCCTCGGGGCGGGAGGGCCCTCACAGATACGCAGTATTTT; CDR3aa: CASSPRGGRALTDTQYF
abundance: NA; v_gene: TRBV6-5; j_gene: TRBJ2-1; d_gene: TRBD2; CDR3nt: TGTGCCAGCAGGGACCTAGCGGGAGCTCCTAGTGAGCAGTTCTTC; CDR3aa: CASRDLAGAPSEQFF
abundance: NA; v_gene: TRBV27; j_gene: TRBJ1-5; d_gene: TRBD1; CDR3nt: TGTGCCAGCAGAGGGGGCGCGAACGCGTATAGCAATCAGCCCCAGCATTTT; CDR3aa: CASRGGANAYSNQPQHF
abundance: NA; v_gene: TRBV5-8; j_gene: TRBJ1-3; d_gene: NA; CDR3nt: TGTGCCAGCAGCTTGTTAAGGAGCTCTGGAAACACCATATATTTT; CDR3aa: CASSLLRSSGNTIYF
abundance: NA; v_gene: TRBV7-6; j_gene: TRBJ1-2; d_gene: NA; CDR3nt: TGTGCCAGCAGCCGACTCATGTTGGGCTACACCTTC; CDR3aa: CASSRLMLGYTF
abundance: NA; v_gene: TRBV15; j_gene: TRBJ2-1; d_gene: NA; CDR3nt: TGTGCCACCAGCAGAGATGTCGAGGGTTACAATGAGCAGTTCTTC; CDR3aa: CATSRDVEGYNEQFF
abundance: NA; v_gene: TRBV4-1; j_gene: TRBJ2-4; d_gene: NA; CDR3nt: TGCGCCAGCAGCCAAGGCTCAGTGAACAAGTACTTC; CDR3aa: CASSQGSVNKYF
abundance: NA; v_gene: TRBV28; j_gene: TRBJ2-5; d_gene: NA; CDR3nt: TGTGCCAGCAGTCTAGGCGGAGGGCTAGAAGAGACCCAGTACTTC; CDR3aa: CASSLGGGLEETQYF
abundance: NA; v_gene: TRBV27; j_gene: TRBJ1-2; d_gene: NA; CDR3nt: TGTGCCAGCAGTCCTACACTGGGACATAGCGATGGCTACACCTTC; CDR3aa: CASSPTLGHSDGYTF
abundance: once; v_gene: TRBV28; j_gene: TRBJ1-1; d_gene: NA; CDR3nt: TGTGCCAGCAGTTTAGAGGCAGCTGAAGCTTTCTTT; CDR3aa: CASSLEAAEAFF
abundance: NA; v_gene: TRBV6-5; j_gene: TRBJ2-7; d_gene: TRBD1; CDR3nt: TGTGCCAGCAGACGACAGGGAGCACCCTACGAGCAGTACTTC; CDR3aa: CASRRQGAPYEQYF
abundance: many; v_gene: TRBV11-2; j_gene: TRBJ1-2; d_gene: NA; CDR3nt: TGTGCCAGCAGCTTAGATTCCAGGGATGGCTACACCTTC; CDR3aa: CASSLDSRDGYTF